The 27 T cell receptor beta chains presented below share a single source sample, sequenced in a study of blood T cell repertoires in COVID-19. Here immunoSEQ multiplex PCR was the method, and the copy in TCRdb shows in-frame clones only, minus some. The sample consists of fewer than 600,000 clones, around 89% of them appearing once. Sequencing was done on a sample of PBMCs or T cells enriched from blood (not recorded which). These receptors were taken from a woman aged 40 to 50 who had recovered from COVID-19.

This rearrangement joins TRBV27 to TRBJ2-5; TRBD2 agrees at 11 bases. Unmatched junction bases numbered 5, after V lost 6 bases and J lost 2 bases. This CDR3 has 15 residues. Per germline, CDR1 MNHEY and CDR2 SMNVEV (reference sequence). For the CDR3, the DNA is TGTGCCAGCAGGACAGTAGCGGGGGGGCAAGAGACCCAGTACTTC. Its translation: CASRTVAGGQETQYF.

The chain recombines TRBV6-5 with TRBJ1-5; perhaps TRBD1 as D (6 bases). The germline CDR1 and CDR2 sequences are MNHEY and SVGAGI. Trimming took 4 bases from V and 5 from J, leaving 15 bases between them. The CDR3 is 15 residues long. As DNA, the CDR3 is TGTGCCAGCAGTTCGGGGGTCGGGGGGCATCAGCCCCAGCATTTT. Encoded protein: CASSSGVGGHQPQHF.

This clone was seen once. The rearrangement joins TRBV7-9 to TRBJ1-1; TRBD1 agrees at 9 bases. The germline V gene has CDR1 SEHNR and CDR2 FQNEAQ (reference sequence). The CDR3 runs 16 residues. V was pared by 5 bases and J by 1 base, with 8 bases of the junction left unmatched. Here the CDR3 DNA reads TGTGCCAGCAGCCAACCTGGACAGGGGAAGAACACTGAAGCTTTCTTT. Protein: CASSQPGQGKNTEAFF.

The CDR3 protein is CAISGGTGSGNTHGELFF. The CDR3 DNA reads as TGTGCCATCAGTGGGGGGACAGGGTCCGGGAATACGCACGGGGAGCTGTTTTTT. V gene TRBV10-3 combines with J gene TRBJ2-2, with 9 bases lining up with TRBD1. Per germline, CDR1 ENHRY and CDR2 SYGVKD. This CDR3 has 18 residues. After removal of 4 bases from V and 7 bases from J, the junction contained 16 bases not matched to a gene.

The rearrangement joins TRBV19 to TRBJ1-2; perhaps TRBD1 as D (5 bases). This CDR3 contains 18 residues. Per the germline V gene, CDR1 is LNHDA and CDR2 is SQIVND (reference sequence). The germline V and J ends were trimmed by 2 bases and 0 bases, with 19 bases remaining between them. The CDR3 loop is CASSIKIGAAKTNYGYTF. The CDR3 DNA follows: TGTGCCAGTAGTATAAAGATTGGGGCGGCGAAGACTAACTATGGCTACACCTTC.

The rearrangement uses TRBV27 and TRBJ1-5; the match to TRBD1 covers 10 bases. J was trimmed by 3 bases and V by 5 bases; bases with no gene match: 1. The CDR3 sequence is 14 residues long. The V gene's germline CDR1 is MNHEY and CDR2 SMNVEV (reference sequence). The CDR3 here is CASSGTGANQPQHF. The CDR3 coding sequence is TGTGCCAGCAGTGGGACAGGGGCCAATCAGCCCCAGCATTTT.

This clone was found once. The chain links TRBV27 to TRBJ2-7; a weak D match, TRBD1 (6 bases). The germline CDR1 and CDR2 sequences are MNHEY and SMNVEV (reference sequence). The CDR3 spans 14 residues. Trimming took off 5 bases at V and 3 bases at J, with 14 bases between the two ends. The CDR3 sequence is CASSLAPQGYEQYF. DNA of the CDR3: TGTGCCAGCAGTCTCGCCCCACAGGGCTACGAGCAGTACTTC.

This sequence joins TRBV12-5 and TRBJ1-2; a possible D gene is TRBD1 (5 bases). Germline lookup yields CDR1 LGHNT and CDR2 FRNRAP. This CDR3 spans 11 amino acids. V shed 11 bases and J shed 6 bases, with 13 bases lying between them. CDR3 nucleotide sequence: TGTGCTCCGGCGGGGGGAAATGGCTACACCTTC. The encoded protein is CAPAGGNGYTF.

The chain couples TRBV6-2 or TRBV6-3 to TRBJ1-6, with 7 positions matching TRBD1. V lost 5 bases to trimming and J lost 1 base; unmatched junction nucleotides: 11. Germline V gives CDR1 MNHEY, CDR2 SVGEGT. The CDR3 has 18 residues. The CDR3 region has the DNA TGTGCCAGCAGTCGTTGCCGACAGGGAAAGTCCTATAATTCACCCCTCCACTTT. It encodes CASSRCRQGKSYNSPLHF.

V gene TRBV4-3 combines with J gene TRBJ2-5, with TRBD1 identical over 9 bases. This CDR3 has 18 amino acids. Losses at the gene ends were 0 bases for V and 5 bases for J; bases not matched to a gene: 13. Looked up from germline, CDR1 is LGHNA and CDR2 is YSLEER. CDR3 bases: TGCGCCAGCAGCCAAGATTGGTACCGGGACAGGGCTAGGGAGACCCAGTACTTC. This codes for CASSQDWYRDRARETQYF.

The CDR3 DNA sequence: TGTGCCAGCAGTGACAGGGTCGAAAATGAAAAACTGTTTTTT. It yields the protein CASSDRVENEKLFF. V is TRBV6-6 and J is TRBJ1-4, with 7 positions matching TRBD1. Per the germline V gene, CDR1 is MNHNY and CDR2 is SVGAGI (reference sequence). CDR3 length equals 14 residues. The junction had 5 bases not matched to a gene; V was cut back by 5 bases and J by 5 bases.

The genes are TRBV6-2 or TRBV6-3 and TRBJ2-2, with a possible D match to TRBD1 (5 bases). Trimming left V 2 bases short and J 4 bases short, with 8 bases between. CDR1 is MNHEY, CDR2 SVGEGT, per germline. There are 14 residues in the CDR3. In nucleotides, the CDR3 is TGTGCCAGCAGTTACGGTGGGGCCACCGGGGAGCTGTTTTTT. Translating it yields CASSYGGATGELFF.

This clone occurred a few times. The chain links TRBV9 to TRBJ2-2; 7 positions match TRBD2. V lost 3 bases and J lost 3; bases outside the gene matches: 5. CDR3 size: 15 residues. The germline V gene encodes CDR1 SGDLS and CDR2 YYNGEE. For the CDR3, the DNA is TGTGCCAGCAGCGCTGGCGGGAGTTACACCGGGGAGCTGTTTTTT. This codes for CASSAGGSYTGELFF. Combining the CDR3 with reference TRBV9 and TRBJ2-2 gives the whole variable domain DSGVTQTPKHLITATGQRVTLRCSPRSGDLSVYWYQQSLDQGLQFLIQYYNGEERAKGNILERFSAQQFPDLHSELNLSSLELGDSALYFCASSAGGSYTGELFFGEGSRLTVL.

V and J are TRBV9 and TRBJ2-3; no reliable D call. CDR3 length: 17 amino acids. The germline V and J ends were trimmed by 6 bases and 1 base, with 21 bases remaining between them. The germline V gene encodes CDR1 SGDLS and CDR2 YYNGEE. The CDR3 sequence: CASTLGGSSARTDTQYF. The CDR3 region has the DNA TGTGCCAGCACCCTAGGTGGGTCGAGCGCCCGCACAGATACGCAGTATTTT.

The V gene is TRBV6-5, the J gene TRBJ2-3, with 11 nucleotides matching TRBD2. Germline CDR1 MNHEY, CDR2 SVGAGI. Losses at the gene ends were 5 bases for V and 4 bases for J; bases not matched to a gene: 5. The CDR3 contains 15 residues. Here the CDR3 reads CASSPGLAAADTQYF. CDR3 sequence (DNA): TGTGCCAGCAGTCCGGGACTAGCGGCAGCAGATACGCAGTATTTT.

V and J are TRBV6-2 or TRBV6-3 and TRBJ1-2, with 7 bases aligning to TRBD1. V shed 1 base, J shed 8 bases, and the junction held 10 bases outside the gene matches. This CDR3 is 15 amino acids long. The germline gives CDR1 MNHEY, CDR2 SVGEGT. The CDR3 protein is CASSYYDRVGGGYTF. CDR3 sequence (DNA): TGTGCCAGCAGTTACTATGACAGGGTCGGTGGAGGCTACACCTTC.

The chain has TRBV6-4 and TRBJ1-2; D gene uncertain. Germline V gene sequence: CDR1 MRHNA, CDR2 SNTAGT. Trimming shortened V by 4 bases and J by 6 bases, and 12 bases separated the two germline ends. The CDR3 sequence is 13 residues long. The CDR3 loop reads CASSASAGDGYTF. For the CDR3, the DNA is TGTGCCAGCAGTGCTTCGGCGGGTGATGGCTACACCTTC.

CDR3 amino acids: CASRSGSADTQYF. For the CDR3, the DNA is TGCGCCAGCAGAAGTGGGAGCGCAGATACGCAGTATTTT. The J gene is TRBJ2-3, the V gene TRBV10-1, with D perhaps TRBD2 (5 bases). The CDR3 runs 13 residues. The ends were cut back, 6 bases at V and 4 bases at J, with 11 bases in the middle. CDR1 and CDR2 from the germline V gene are WNHNN and SYGVQD (reference sequence).

The V call is TRBV4-3, the J call TRBJ1-2; D is unresolved. CDR1 is LGHNA, CDR2 YSLEER, per germline. The CDR3 spans 17 residues. Trimming removed 0 bases at V and 3 bases at J, with 17 bases between. CDR3 sequence reads: CASSQEGPGPADYGYTF. The CDR3 region has the DNA TGCGCCAGCAGCCAAGAGGGCCCCGGCCCAGCCGACTATGGCTACACCTTC.

The V and J genes are TRBV10-3 and TRBJ1-2, with D maybe TRBD1 (5 bases). Trimming took off 4 bases at V and 7 bases at J, with 16 bases between the two ends. The CDR3 spans 14 residues. Per germline, CDR1 ENHRY and CDR2 SYGVKD. The CDR3 loop is CAISAGTTPGGYTF. The CDR3 coding sequence is TGTGCCATCAGTGCCGGGACTACCCCGGGTGGCTACACCTTC.

The chain carries TRBV10-2 and TRBJ2-6; 12 nucleotides line up with TRBD1. The V and J ends lost 6 bases and 1 base, in that order; junction bases with no gene match: 7. The germline CDR1 and CDR2 sequences are WSHSY and SAAADI. CDR3 length: 18 amino acids. Here the CDR3 DNA reads TGCGCCAGCAGCCGGGACAGGGGGCTTTCATCTGGGGCCAACGTCCTGACTTTC. Its translation: CASSRDRGLSSGANVLTF.

The rearrangement links TRBV28 to TRBJ2-1, with a possible D match to TRBD2 (6 bases). Trimming took off 2 bases at V and 8 bases at J, with 16 bases between the two ends. The CDR3 contains 15 residues. In germline, CDR1 is MDHEN, CDR2 SYDVKM. CDR3 DNA: TGTGCCAGCAGTTTAGCCAGGCCTCGCGGGGATGAGCAGTTCTTC. As protein: CASSLARPRGDEQFF.

The chain is built from TRBV9 and TRBJ1-2; maybe TRBD1 (6 bases). Germline values: CDR1 SGDLS, CDR2 YYNGEE. V was pared by 0 bases and J by 4 bases, with 13 bases between. The CDR3 is 15 amino acids. CDR3 in DNA: TGTGCCAGCAGCGTAGGGGAGGGGGGAGGCTATGGCTACACCTTC. Its protein product is CASSVGEGGGYGYTF.

This chain uses TRBV2 with TRBJ2-1, with a possible D match to TRBD2 (5 bases). The V gene's germline CDR1 is SNHLY and CDR2 FYNNEI. The CDR3 contains 13 residues. Trimming left V 8 bases short and J 4 bases short, with 12 bases between. CDR3 DNA sequence: TGTGCCAGCCCCCCCGGGGTTTACAATGAGCAGTTCTTC. It translates to CASPPGVYNEQFF. The full variable domain, completed using reference TRBV2 and TRBJ2-1, is EPEVTQTPSHQVTQMGQEVILRCVPISNHLYFYWYRQILGQKVEFLVSFYNNEISEKSEIFDDQFSVERPDGSNFTLKIRSTKLEDSAMYFCASPPGVYNEQFFGPGTRLTVL.

Only one count was recorded for this clone. The V gene is TRBV4-2, the J gene TRBJ2-5; 7 positions agree with TRBD1. The germline V gene encodes CDR1 LGHNA and CDR2 YNFKEQ. The J segment lost 2 bases and the V segment lost 0 bases, leaving 9 bases of the junction unmatched. This CDR3 has 17 residues. The CDR3 region is CASSQEAPGTEQETQYF. In nucleotides, the CDR3 is TGTGCCAGCAGCCAAGAGGCCCCCGGGACAGAGCAAGAGACCCAGTACTTC.

The CDR3 nucleotides are TGCGCCAGCAGCTTGTTAGGAGTGAAAGATACGCAGTATTTT. Residues: CASSLLGVKDTQYF. V gene TRBV5-1 combines with J gene TRBJ2-3; D not certain. Trimming took 1 base from V and 5 from J, leaving 11 bases between them. Per the germline V gene, CDR1 is SGHRS and CDR2 is YFSETQ. The CDR3 has 14 amino acids.

The chain has TRBV2 and TRBJ1-2; 9 bases map to TRBD1. Per germline, CDR1 SNHLY and CDR2 FYNNEI. This CDR3 is built from 14 residues. The ends lost 7 bases at V and 7 bases at J; junction bases unmatched: 10. The CDR3 loop reads CASKRDRVKFGYTF. The DNA for the CDR3 is TGTGCCAGCAAACGGGACAGGGTCAAGTTTGGCTACACCTTC.